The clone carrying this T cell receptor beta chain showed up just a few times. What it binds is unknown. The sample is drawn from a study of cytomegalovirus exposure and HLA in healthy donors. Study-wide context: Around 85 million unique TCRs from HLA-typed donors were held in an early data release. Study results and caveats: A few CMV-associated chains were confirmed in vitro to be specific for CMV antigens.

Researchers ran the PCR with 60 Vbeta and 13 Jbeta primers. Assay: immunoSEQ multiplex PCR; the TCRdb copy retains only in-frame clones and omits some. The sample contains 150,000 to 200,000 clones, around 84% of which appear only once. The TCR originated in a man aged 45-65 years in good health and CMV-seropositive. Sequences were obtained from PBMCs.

The CDR3 protein is CASSRSTGMTGATNEKLFF. CDR3 coding DNA: TGTGCCAGCAGCCGATCGACAGGGATGACGGGGGCAACTAATGAAAAACTGTTTTTT. The J gene is TRBJ1-4, the V gene TRBV27; 7 positions agree with TRBD1. Germline V gene data show CDR1 as MNHEY and CDR2 as SMNVEV (reference sequence). With 6 bases clipped from V and 0 bases from J, the junction kept 16 bases outside the gene matches. The CDR3 contains 19 residues.